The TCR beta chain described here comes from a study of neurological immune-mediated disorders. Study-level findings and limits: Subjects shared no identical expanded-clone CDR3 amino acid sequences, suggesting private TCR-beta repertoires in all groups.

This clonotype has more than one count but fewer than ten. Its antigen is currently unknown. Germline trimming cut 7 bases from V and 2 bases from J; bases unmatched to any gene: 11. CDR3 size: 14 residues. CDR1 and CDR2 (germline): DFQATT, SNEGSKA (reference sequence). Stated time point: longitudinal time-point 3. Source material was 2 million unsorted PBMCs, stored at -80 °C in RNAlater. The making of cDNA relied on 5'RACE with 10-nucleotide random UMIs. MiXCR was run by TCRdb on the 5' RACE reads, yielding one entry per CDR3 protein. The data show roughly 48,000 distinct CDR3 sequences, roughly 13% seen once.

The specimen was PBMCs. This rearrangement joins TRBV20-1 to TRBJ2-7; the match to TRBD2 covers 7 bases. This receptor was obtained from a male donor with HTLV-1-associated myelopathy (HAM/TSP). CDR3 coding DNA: TGCAGTGTCGCAACGGGCGGGGGAGCCTACGAGCAGTACTTC. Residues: CSVATGGGAYEQYF.